The next 32 T cell receptor beta chains were all read from a single sample in a study of blood T cell repertoires in COVID-19. Sequencing used immunoSEQ multiplex PCR; TCRdb keeps in-frame clones, though not all of them. This sample has 95,000 to 150,000 clones; roughly 75% occur once, and the top ten carry 15% to 20%. Specimen: peripheral blood. These receptors all stem from a man aged 55 to 70 with active or convalescent COVID-19.

The chain joins TRBV18 to TRBJ2-1; D may be TRBD1 (5 bases). V lost 0 bases and J lost 0, with 6 bases in between. The length of the CDR3 is 15 residues. Germline V lookup: CDR1 KGHSH, CDR2 LQKENI. The chain's CDR3 is CASSPPTASYNEQFF. The CDR3 DNA is TGTGCCAGCTCACCACCGACAGCCTCCTACAATGAGCAGTTCTTC. Full variable domain (missing parts from reference TRBV18 and TRBJ2-1): NAGVMQNPRHLVRRRGQEARLRCSPMKGHSHVYWYRQLPEEGLKFMVYLQKENIIDESGMPKERFSAEFPKEGPSILRIQQVVRGDSAAYFCASSPPTASYNEQFFGPGTRLTVL.

The chain carries TRBV19 and TRBJ1-3; D ambiguous. The germline V gene has CDR1 LNHDA and CDR2 SQIVND (reference sequence). V lost 0 bases and J 0 bases, leaving 9 bases between the germline ends. The CDR3 runs to 16 residues. CDR3 DNA sequence: TGTGCCAGTAGTATAGAGGTCGGGAGCTCTGGAAACACCATATATTTT. Translation gives CASSIEVGSSGNTIYF.

J is TRBJ2-1 and V is TRBV18, with 10 nucleotides matching TRBD1. Germline V gives CDR1 KGHSH, CDR2 LQKENI. The CDR3 totals 15 residues. With 2 bases clipped from V and 5 bases from J, the junction kept 3 bases outside the gene matches. This chain's CDR3 is CASSPGTGDHNEQFF. CDR3 sequence (DNA): TGTGCCAGCTCACCAGGGACAGGGGACCACAATGAGCAGTTCTTC. Combining the CDR3 with reference TRBV18 and TRBJ2-1 gives the whole variable domain NAGVMQNPRHLVRRRGQEARLRCSPMKGHSHVYWYRQLPEEGLKFMVYLQKENIIDESGMPKERFSAEFPKEGPSILRIQQVVRGDSAAYFCASSPGTGDHNEQFFGPGTRLTVL.

This chain links TRBV19 with TRBJ2-5, with 12 bases matching TRBD2. V lost 7 bases to trimming and J lost 5 bases; unmatched junction nucleotides: 8. Germline lookup yields CDR1 LNHDA and CDR2 SQIVND (reference sequence). The CDR3 has 15 residues. The CDR3 loop is CASTLAGGPGETQYF. CDR3 DNA: TGTGCCAGTACCCTAGCGGGAGGGCCGGGCGAGACCCAGTACTTC.

The rearrangement joins TRBV9 to TRBJ2-7; 9 nucleotides line up with TRBD2. The CDR3 has 15 amino acids. The V segment lost 0 bases and the J segment 3 bases; nucleotides outside the gene matches: 4. Germline V gives CDR1 SGDLS, CDR2 YYNGEE. CDR3 nucleotides: TGTGCCAGCAGCGTAGACCCTAGCGGGAACTACGAGCAGTACTTC. It yields the protein CASSVDPSGNYEQYF.

The chain carries TRBV10-2 and TRBJ2-3; D unresolved. This CDR3 spans 13 amino acids. V was pared by 8 bases and J by 5 bases, with 14 bases between. Germline CDR1 is WSHSY and CDR2 is SAAADI. This chain's CDR3 is CASAPSEQDTQYF. CDR3 in DNA: TGCGCCAGCGCCCCGTCGGAGCAAGATACGCAGTATTTT.

This chain joins TRBV4-3 and TRBJ2-3; D call uncertain. V was clipped by 0 bases and J by 0 bases, with 10 bases between them. CDR3 size: 16 residues. The V gene's germline CDR1 is LGHNA and CDR2 YSLEER. Written as DNA, the CDR3 is TGCGCCAGCAGCCAAGAGAACCTAGGTAGCACAGATACGCAGTATTTT. This gives the protein CASSQENLGSTDTQYF.

The rearrangement uses TRBV6-5 and TRBJ1-1; no clear D. V dropped 4 bases and J dropped 5 bases, with 14 bases sitting between them. CDR3 size: 14 residues. CDR1 is MNHEY and CDR2 is SVGAGI in the germline V gene. This CDR3 reads CASSWTESGTEAFF. CDR3 DNA sequence: TGTGCCAGCAGTTGGACTGAGTCGGGGACTGAAGCTTTCTTT.

This clone showed up just once. The rearrangement uses TRBV7-2 and TRBJ2-7; 8 nucleotides align to TRBD2. The CDR3 is made up of 13 amino acids. Germline loops: CDR1 SGHTA, CDR2 FQGNSA. After removal of 5 bases from V and 6 bases from J, the junction contained 6 bases not matched to a gene. The CDR3 here is CASSPGGGLEQYF. The CDR3, as DNA: TGTGCCAGCAGCCCCGGGGGGGGGCTCGAGCAGTACTTC.

The J gene is TRBJ2-1, the V gene TRBV19; 11 bases are shared with TRBD2. The V gene's germline CDR1 is LNHDA and CDR2 SQIVND (reference sequence). J lost 7 bases, V lost 7 bases, and 9 bases had no gene match. The CDR3 spans 15 residues. This CDR3 is CASTILAGVNNEQFF. In nucleotides, the CDR3 is TGTGCCAGTACCATACTAGCGGGAGTTAATAATGAGCAGTTCTTC.

The rearrangement joins TRBV10-3 to TRBJ1-3, with D maybe TRBD1 (5 bases). The CDR3 runs 16 residues. In germline, CDR1 is ENHRY, CDR2 SYGVKD. V was clipped by 6 bases and J by 0 bases, with 15 bases between them. CDR3 amino acids: CAIRDSDSTSGNTIYF. CDR3 sequence (DNA): TGTGCCATCAGGGATTCAGACAGTACCTCTGGAAACACCATATATTTT.

V and J are TRBV7-2 and TRBJ2-7, with D hard to call. With 1 base removed from V and 6 bases from J, the gap between germline ends came to 13 bases. Germline V CDR1 and CDR2: SGHTA, FQGNSA. The CDR3 extends over 14 amino acids. The CDR3 DNA reads as TGTGCCAGCAGCTTAGACACACCCAGGTTCGAGCAGTACTTC. Translating gives CASSLDTPRFEQYF.

V is TRBV28 and J is TRBJ2-7, with D possibly being TRBD2 (6 bases). In germline, CDR1 is MDHEN, CDR2 SYDVKM. V lost 3 bases and J lost 12, with 12 bases in between. The CDR3 extends over 11 amino acids. CDR3 loop: CASSFWGVVYF. The DNA for the CDR3 is TGTGCCAGCAGTTTTTGGGGGGTGGTGTACTTC.

This chain uses TRBV28 with TRBJ2-3, with D possibly TRBD2 on 5 matching bases. V lost 5 bases to trimming and J lost 3 bases, with 15 bases between them. This CDR3 comprises 15 residues. Germline CDR1 is MDHEN and CDR2 is SYDVKM. CDR3 amino acids: CASSLVGVRTDTQYF. The CDR3 coding sequence is TGTGCCAGCAGTCTGGTGGGAGTAAGAACAGATACGCAGTATTTT.

The chain employs TRBV27 and TRBJ2-1; TRBD2 matches at 9 bases. Germline CDR1 MNHEY, CDR2 SMNVEV (reference sequence). J lost 14 bases, V lost 0 bases, and 5 bases had no gene match. This CDR3 spans 13 amino acids. CDR3 loop: CASSLSPGLAEFF. CDR3 DNA: TGTGCCAGCAGTTTATCCCCGGGACTAGCTGAGTTCTTC.

The table lists this clone with a count of one. The V and J genes are TRBV5-1 and TRBJ2-4, with 7 bases that match TRBD2. Per germline, CDR1 SGHRS and CDR2 YFSETQ. The CDR3 runs to 15 residues. Trimming cost V 4 bases and J 3 bases; bases outside gene matches: 7. DNA of the CDR3: TGCGCCAGCAGCCCCCAAGTAGCGGGCAAAAACATTCAGTACTTC. Amino acid sequence: CASSPQVAGKNIQYF.

The rearrangement uses TRBV5-1 and TRBJ2-2; TRBD1 matches 7 bases. This CDR3 is 13 amino acids long. Germline V gene sequence: CDR1 SGHRS, CDR2 YFSETQ. J gave up 1 base and V 10 bases, and 4 bases lay outside the gene matches. The CDR3 here is CAGRTGNTGELFF. In DNA form, the CDR3 reads TGCGCCGGAAGGACAGGGAACACCGGGGAGCTGTTTTTT.

This chain links TRBV19 with TRBJ1-2, with D tentatively TRBD1 (5 bases). Trimming took off 5 bases at V and 8 bases at J, with 15 bases between the two ends. The CDR3 extends over 13 amino acids. Per germline, CDR1 LNHDA and CDR2 SQIVND (reference sequence). CDR3 sequence: CASSARQMGGYTF. CDR3 nucleotides: TGTGCCAGTAGTGCCCGACAGATGGGCGGCTACACCTTC.

The V and J genes are TRBV7-9 and TRBJ2-1; 10 nucleotides line up with TRBD2. CDR3 length: 14 residues. Germline trimming cut 5 bases from V and 6 bases from J; bases unmatched to any gene: 4. CDR1 and CDR2 from the germline V gene are SEHNR and FQNEAQ (reference sequence). The CDR3 DNA sequence: TGTGCCAGCAGCAGGACTAGCGGAACCAATGAGCAGTTCTTC. Translating gives CASSRTSGTNEQFF.

The chain employs TRBV7-9 and TRBJ2-7; 7 bases line up with TRBD2. The CDR3 runs 14 residues. Trimming removed 8 bases from V and 7 bases from J; junction bases left unmatched: 14. Germline V CDR1 and CDR2: SEHNR, FQNEAQ (reference sequence). The CDR3 region is CASGPSAGVREQYF. The CDR3 DNA follows: TGTGCCAGCGGTCCTTCCGCGGGAGTAAGGGAGCAGTACTTC.

The V and J genes are TRBV6-2 or TRBV6-3 and TRBJ2-2, with 13 nucleotides matching TRBD2. The germline V gene has CDR1 MNHEY and CDR2 SVGEGT. The CDR3 has 17 residues. Trimming took 7 bases from V and 8 from J; bases not matched to a gene: 13. CDR3 sequence reads: CASIPQSGTSGIGELFF. The CDR3 region has the DNA TGTGCCAGCATCCCTCAGTCGGGGACTAGCGGGATTGGGGAGCTGTTTTTT.

The V and J genes are TRBV7-2 and TRBJ2-3, with D possibly matching TRBD1 (6 bases). The CDR3 runs to 13 residues. CDR1 is SGHTA, CDR2 FQGNSA, per germline. V shed 7 bases and J shed 2 bases, with 10 bases lying between them. CDR3 residues: CASNQGNTDTQYF. DNA for the CDR3: TGTGCCAGCAACCAGGGGAACACAGATACGCAGTATTTT.

The rearrangement joins TRBV19 to TRBJ2-1; TRBD2 matches at 14 bases. Germline CDR1 is LNHDA and CDR2 is SQIVND (reference sequence). Losses at the gene ends were 6 bases for V and 5 bases for J; bases not matched to a gene: 9. The CDR3 loop spans 17 amino acids. This CDR3 is CASRRGLAGGPNNEQFF. The DNA for the CDR3 is TGTGCCAGTAGGCGTGGACTAGCGGGAGGACCAAACAATGAGCAGTTCTTC.

The rearrangement links TRBV7-9 to TRBJ2-3, with D tentatively TRBD2 (6 bases). Trimming shortened V by 7 bases and J by 3 bases, and 11 bases separated the two germline ends. The CDR3 contains 13 residues. In germline, CDR1 is SEHNR, CDR2 FQNEAQ (reference sequence). CDR3 protein: CASKEGSTDTQYF. CDR3 nucleotides: TGTGCCAGCAAGGAGGGGAGTACAGATACGCAGTATTTT.

The chain has TRBV7-8 and TRBJ1-1; unclear D gene. The CDR3 contains 14 residues. The V gene's germline CDR1 is SGHVS and CDR2 FQNEAQ. V was cut by 1 base and J by 0 bases, with 6 bases left in between. CDR3 coding DNA: TGTGCCAGCAGCTTAGGCGACATGAACACTGAAGCTTTCTTT. Protein: CASSLGDMNTEAFF.

The V gene is TRBV5-8, the J gene TRBJ2-5; 10 bases map to TRBD2. Germline V gene data show CDR1 as SGHTS and CDR2 as YDEGEE. The CDR3 has 17 residues. The V and J ends lost 4 bases and 0 bases, in that order; junction bases with no gene match: 9. CDR3 DNA: TGTGCCAGCAGCAACCGTTTGACTAGCGGGTACCAAGAGACCCAGTACTTC. Its protein product is CASSNRLTSGYQETQYF.

The chain carries TRBV6-1 and TRBJ2-7; TRBD2 matches at 11 bases. CDR1 is MNHNS and CDR2 is SASEGT in the germline V gene. V gave up 4 bases and J gave up 2 bases; unmatched junction bases: 10. The CDR3 has 17 residues. The CDR3 coding sequence is TGTGCCAGCAGTGTACCCCCTAGGGGACTAGCGGCCTACGAGCAGTACTTC. Residues: CASSVPPRGLAAYEQYF.

This clone has just a few counts. V and J are TRBV19 and TRBJ2-2; D not certain. The CDR3 spans 15 residues. In germline, CDR1 is LNHDA, CDR2 SQIVND (reference sequence). Trimming cost V 5 bases and J 5 bases, with 15 bases left between them. CDR3 loop: CASSFQYQQTGELFF. The CDR3, as DNA: TGTGCCAGTAGTTTTCAGTATCAACAAACCGGGGAGCTGTTTTTT.

The count of this clone is one. This rearrangement joins TRBV5-1 to TRBJ2-2; 8 nucleotides align to TRBD2. The CDR3 consists of 15 residues. J was trimmed by 4 bases and V by 0 bases; bases with no gene match: 2. Germline CDR1 SGHRS, CDR2 YFSETQ. CDR3 in amino acids: CASSLVAGGTGELFF. The CDR3 DNA reads as TGCGCCAGCAGCTTGGTGGCGGGGGGCACCGGGGAGCTGTTTTTT. Supplemented by reference TRBV5-1 and TRBJ2-2, the full variable domain reads KAGVTQTPRYLIKTRGQQVTLSCSPISGHRSVSWYQQTPGQGLQFLFEYFSETQRNKGNFPGRFSGRQFSNSRSEMNVSTLELGDSALYLCASSLVAGGTGELFFGEGSRLTVL.

This chain links TRBV19 with TRBJ1-1; D unclear. CDR3 size: 14 residues. V shed 2 bases and J shed 7 bases, with 14 bases lying between them. Looked up from germline, CDR1 is LNHDA and CDR2 is SQIVND (reference sequence). For the CDR3, the DNA is TGTGCCAGTAGTATAAAGAGCACCTCTGTTGAAGCTTTCTTT. It specifies CASSIKSTSVEAFF.

The chain combines TRBV28 with TRBJ1-2; 8 nucleotides line up with TRBD1. CDR3 length equals 15 residues. J gave up 0 bases and V 5 bases, and 5 bases lay outside the gene matches. CDR1 MDHEN and CDR2 SYDVKM come from the germline V gene. CDR3 amino acids: CASSPGQGANYGYTF. The CDR3 nucleotides are TGTGCCAGCAGTCCCGGACAGGGAGCTAACTATGGCTACACCTTC.

The chain links TRBV4-3 to TRBJ1-2, with 7 bases aligning to TRBD1. J was trimmed by 2 bases and V by 3 bases; bases with no gene match: 3. The CDR3 sequence is 14 residues long. Per germline, CDR1 LGHNA and CDR2 YSLEER. CDR3 DNA: TGCGCCAGCAGCCAGGAGACAGGGAACTATGGCTACACCTTC. Protein product: CASSQETGNYGYTF.